These 12 T cell receptor beta chains share one sample of origin, sequenced in a study of OX40 agonist ivuxolimab in advanced cancers. Clones were read by immunoSEQ multiplex PCR, and TCRdb kept only the in-frame ones, dropping some. The sample shows about 45,000 clones, about 88% of them seen only once. The material was CD4+ or CD8+ T cells sorted from blood, obtained in a trial of the OX40 agonist ivuxolimab. Receptors originate from an adult with an advanced solid tumor such as melanoma, head and neck, liver or kidney cancer.

This chain connects TRBV25-1 to TRBJ2-7; 9 bases match TRBD1. The CDR3 length is 14 residues. The junction had 8 bases not matched to a gene; V was cut back by 6 bases and J by 5 bases. Germline CDR1 reads MGHDK; CDR2 reads SYGVNS. CDR3 DNA sequence: TGTGCCAGCAGGGGGACAGGGTATTTCGACGAGCAGTACTTC. Translation: CASRGTGYFDEQYF.

V usage is TRBV19 and J usage is TRBJ2-2; D ambiguous. The CDR3 covers 12 residues. The germline gives CDR1 LNHDA, CDR2 SQIVND (reference sequence). Trimming removed 5 bases from V and 9 bases from J, with 10 bases in between. CDR3 region: CASSPLSWELFF. DNA for the CDR3: TGTGCCAGTAGTCCTCTTTCCTGGGAGCTGTTTTTT.

This chain links TRBV10-1 with TRBJ2-5; 8 bases match TRBD2. The V gene end was trimmed by 0 bases and the J gene end by 3 bases; junction bases not matched to a gene: 9. Germline V gives CDR1 WNHNN, CDR2 SYGVQD (reference sequence). This CDR3 comprises 17 residues. The CDR3 DNA is TGCGCCAGCAGTGAGTCGATTCCCAGCGGGGGAAAAGAGACCCAGTACTTC. Protein sequence: CASSESIPSGGKETQYF.

The table lists this clone with a count of one. The chain uses TRBV14 and TRBJ2-1; 7 bases align to TRBD2. The CDR3 is 15 residues long. V lost 6 bases and J lost 4; bases outside the gene matches: 9. The germline V gene has CDR1 SGHDN and CDR2 FVKESK. The CDR3 DNA sequence: TGTGCCAGCAGGCTCCGGGACGGGGGGTACAATGAGCAGTTCTTC. Encoded protein: CASRLRDGGYNEQFF.

This clone was seen once. The chain employs TRBV7-2 and TRBJ1-2, with D maybe TRBD1 (5 bases). Between the trimmed V and J ends, which lost 1 base and 4 bases, there was a span of 16 bases. Germline V gene lookup returns CDR1 SGHTA and CDR2 FQGNSA. The CDR3 is made up of 16 amino acids. Here the CDR3 reads CASSLGSGPSIYGYTF. The CDR3 DNA sequence: TGTGCCAGCAGCTTAGGATCGGGACCGTCGATCTATGGCTACACCTTC.

V usage is TRBV6-5 and J usage is TRBJ2-7, with D tentatively TRBD2 (5 bases). Germline CDR1 reads MNHEY; CDR2 reads SVGAGI. V dropped 6 bases and J dropped 0 bases, with 12 bases sitting between them. The CDR3 spans 14 residues. The DNA of the CDR3 is TGTGCCAGCAGATCGAGCGGAAGCTCCTACGAGCAGTACTTC. Its protein product is CASRSSGSSYEQYF.

This chain uses TRBV5-1 with TRBJ1-1; D unresolved. Germline values: CDR1 SGHRS, CDR2 YFSETQ. CDR3 length: 13 residues. Trimming removed 2 bases from V and 6 bases from J, with 11 bases in between. The CDR3 bases are TGCGCCAGCAGCTTATATACAGTCGCTGAAGCTTTCTTT. Translation: CASSLYTVAEAFF.

V gene TRBV14 combines with J gene TRBJ1-6; tentatively, D is TRBD1 (5 bases). V was shortened by 0 bases and J by 10 bases, with 16 bases between the two germline ends. The CDR3 is made up of 16 amino acids. CDR1 is SGHDN, CDR2 FVKESK, per germline. CDR3 sequence reads: CASSQDIGQISSPLHF. DNA for the CDR3: TGTGCCAGCAGCCAAGATATCGGACAAATAAGCTCACCCCTCCACTTT. The whole variable domain, remainder taken from reference TRBV14 and TRBJ1-6, is EAGVTQFPSHSVIEKGQTVTLRCDPISGHDNLYWYRRVMGKEIKFLLHFVKESKQDESGMPNNRFLAERTGGTYSTLKVQPAELEDSGVYFCASSQDIGQISSPLHFGNGTRLTVT.

CDR3: CASSFTGGNNEQFF. The CDR3 DNA reads TGTGCCAGCAGCTTCACAGGGGGGAACAATGAGCAGTTCTTC. V and J are TRBV7-9 and TRBJ2-1; 8 nucleotides agree with TRBD1. Germline V lookup: CDR1 SEHNR, CDR2 FQNEAQ (reference sequence). The V and J ends lost 3 bases and 5 bases, in that order; junction bases with no gene match: 3. The CDR3 has 14 amino acids.

The chain combines TRBV5-5 with TRBJ1-3, with a tentative D call TRBD1 (5 bases). This CDR3 region has 16 residues. With 5 bases removed from V and 0 bases from J, the gap between germline ends came to 15 bases. Germline V gene data show CDR1 as SGHKS and CDR2 as YYEKEE (reference sequence). The CDR3 loop is CASSWGRSNSGNTIYF. The DNA for the CDR3 is TGTGCCAGCAGTTGGGGACGTTCCAACTCTGGAAACACCATATATTTT.

This clone was observed a single time. The V and J genes are TRBV7-8 and TRBJ2-5, with D possibly being TRBD1 (6 bases). Between the trimmed V and J ends, which lost 2 bases and 2 bases, there was a span of 15 bases. Germline V CDR1 and CDR2: SGHVS, FQNEAQ. The CDR3 spans 16 residues. The chain's CDR3 is CASSLHTRGEQETQYF. CDR3 bases: TGTGCCAGCAGCTTACACACCAGGGGAGAGCAAGAGACCCAGTACTTC.

As DNA, the CDR3 is TGTGCCAGCAGCAAAATTCGGACAGGGGGGCTAGCGGGAGCGGACGAGCAGTACTTC. It yields the protein CASSKIRTGGLAGADEQYF. The chain couples TRBV21-1 to TRBJ2-7; the tabulated D call, TRBD2, remains unverified against the DNA. TRBV21-1 counts as a pseudogene. The CDR3 runs to 19 residues.